One sample yielded the 3 T cell receptor beta chains listed below, sequenced in a study of T cell changes during pregnancy in multiple sclerosis. Sequencing used immunoSEQ multiplex PCR; TCRdb keeps in-frame clones, though not all of them. Of about 100,000 clones listed, roughly 90% were seen once; the top ten hold less than 4%. The input for sequencing was peripheral blood, taken after pregnancy. These receptors came from a female donor with multiple sclerosis, enrolled in a pregnancy study.

This chain uses TRBV6-5 with TRBJ2-5; 8 bases fit TRBD2. The CDR3 spans 15 residues. V shed 4 bases, J shed 0 bases, and the junction held 4 bases outside the gene matches. CDR1 and CDR2 from the germline V gene are MNHEY and SVGAGI. The CDR3 bases are TGTGCCAGCAGTTCGGCGGGGGGTTACCAAGAGACCCAGTACTTC. It encodes CASSSAGGYQETQYF.

As DNA, the CDR3 is TGTGCCAGCAGCGCGCTACAGGGAGCCGACAATCAGCCCCAGCATTTT. This sequence encodes CASSALQGADNQPQHF. The chain recombines TRBV5-6 with TRBJ1-5; TRBD1 is a possible D gene (6 bases). Germline lookup yields CDR1 SGHDT and CDR2 YYEEEE. This CDR3 comprises 16 residues. V was pared by 4 bases and J by 3 bases, with 17 bases between.

This chain joins TRBV6-5 and TRBJ2-5; the D gene is possibly TRBD2 (6 bases). V lost 10 bases, J lost 5 bases, and 14 bases lay in between. The CDR3 spans 12 residues. In germline, CDR1 is MNHEY, CDR2 SVGAGI. CDR3 amino acids: CATSWGRETQYF. DNA of the CDR3: TGTGCCACCAGCTGGGGGAGGGAGACCCAGTACTTC.